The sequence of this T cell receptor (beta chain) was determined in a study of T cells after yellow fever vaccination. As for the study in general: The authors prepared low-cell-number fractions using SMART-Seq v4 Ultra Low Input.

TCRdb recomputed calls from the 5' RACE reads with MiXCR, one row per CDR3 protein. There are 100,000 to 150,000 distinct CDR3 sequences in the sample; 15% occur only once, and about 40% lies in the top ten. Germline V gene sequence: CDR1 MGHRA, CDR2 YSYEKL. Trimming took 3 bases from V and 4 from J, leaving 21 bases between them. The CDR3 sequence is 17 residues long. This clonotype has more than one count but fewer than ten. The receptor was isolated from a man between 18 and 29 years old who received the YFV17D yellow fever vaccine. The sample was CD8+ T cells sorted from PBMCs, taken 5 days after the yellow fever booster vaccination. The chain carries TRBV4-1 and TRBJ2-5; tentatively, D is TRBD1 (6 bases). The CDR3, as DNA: TGCGCCAGCAGCCATGGGACAAACATCCTCTTTGGAGAGACCCAGTACTTC. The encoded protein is CASSHGTNILFGETQYF.